The clone carrying this T cell receptor (beta chain) has ten or more counts. What it recognizes is unknown. Each patient was aged 18 to 65 and had newly diagnosed hyperthyroidism of under 2 months' duration. The data are from a study of T cells in Graves' hyperthyroidism and ophthalmopathy. V gave up 7 bases and J gave up 4 bases; unmatched junction bases: 10. The CDR3 has 16 amino acids. Germline values: CDR1 LNHDA, CDR2 SQIVND (reference sequence). Notes on the study in general: Most expanded thyroid clonotypes above 0.001 also appeared in blood. Ophthalmopathy, as predicted by the model, came a median roughly 6.5 months after the prediction.

The CDR3 regions of TCR beta were amplified from RNA transcripts. The HTBI set primed first-round TCR CDR3 RT-PCR. TCRdb re-analysed the multiplex PCR reads in MiXCR, keeping a single row per CDR3 protein. The sample consists of over 700,000 distinct CDR3 sequences, more than 30% of them appearing once. Specimen: blood. This clonotype was sampled from a man aged 18 to 30 with Graves' hyperthyroidism. The chain has TRBV19 and TRBJ2-2; 9 positions agree with TRBD2. The CDR3 DNA is TGTGCCAGTACCGATGGAGCGGGAGGAGGCACCGGGGAGCTGTTTTTT. Residues: CASTDGAGGGTGELFF.